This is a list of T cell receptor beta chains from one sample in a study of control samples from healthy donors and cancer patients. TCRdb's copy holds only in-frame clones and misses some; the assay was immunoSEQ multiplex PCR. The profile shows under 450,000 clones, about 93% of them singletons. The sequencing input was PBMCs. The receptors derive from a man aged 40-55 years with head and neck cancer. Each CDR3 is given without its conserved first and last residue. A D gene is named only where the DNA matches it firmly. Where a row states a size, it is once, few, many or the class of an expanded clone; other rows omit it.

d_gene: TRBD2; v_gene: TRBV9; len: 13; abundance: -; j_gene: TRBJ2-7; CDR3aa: ASSVVGTSIYEQY
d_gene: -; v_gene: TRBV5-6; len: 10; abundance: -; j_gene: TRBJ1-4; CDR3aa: ASVGEDEKLF
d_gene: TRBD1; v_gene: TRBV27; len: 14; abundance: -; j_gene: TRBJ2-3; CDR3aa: ASSSPTGTGTDTQY
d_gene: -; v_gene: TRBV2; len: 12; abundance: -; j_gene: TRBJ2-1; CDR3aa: ASSEGTQNNEQF
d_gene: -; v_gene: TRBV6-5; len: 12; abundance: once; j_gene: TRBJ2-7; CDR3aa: ASRLMGLTYEQY
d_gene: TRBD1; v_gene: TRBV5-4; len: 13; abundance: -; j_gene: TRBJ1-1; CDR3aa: ASSLTGALGTEAF
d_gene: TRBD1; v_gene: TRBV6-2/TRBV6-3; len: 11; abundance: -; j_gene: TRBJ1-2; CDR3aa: ASSFVQGAGYT
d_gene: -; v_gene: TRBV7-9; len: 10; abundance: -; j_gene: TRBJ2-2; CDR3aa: ASSLNTGELF
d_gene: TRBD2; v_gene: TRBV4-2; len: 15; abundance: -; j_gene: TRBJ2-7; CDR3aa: ASSQPGTSGAPYEQY
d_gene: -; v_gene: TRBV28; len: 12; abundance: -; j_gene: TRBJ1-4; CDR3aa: ASSLNRANEKLF
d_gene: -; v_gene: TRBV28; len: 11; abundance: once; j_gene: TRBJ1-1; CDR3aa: ASSSPAGTEAF
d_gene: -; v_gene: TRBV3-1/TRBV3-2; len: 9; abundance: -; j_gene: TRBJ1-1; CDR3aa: ASSQSPDTF
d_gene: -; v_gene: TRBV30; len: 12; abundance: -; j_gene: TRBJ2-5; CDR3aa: AWSYKRVQETQY
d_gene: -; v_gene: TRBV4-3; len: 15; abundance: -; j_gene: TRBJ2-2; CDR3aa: ASSQDISGVNTGELF
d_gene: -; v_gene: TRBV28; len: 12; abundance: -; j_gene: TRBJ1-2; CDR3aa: ASSSGTAPGGYT
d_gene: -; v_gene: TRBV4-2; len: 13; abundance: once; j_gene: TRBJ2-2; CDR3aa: ASSPTLTVTGELF
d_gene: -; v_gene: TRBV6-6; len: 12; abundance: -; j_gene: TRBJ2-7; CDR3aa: ASRGTSSSYEQY
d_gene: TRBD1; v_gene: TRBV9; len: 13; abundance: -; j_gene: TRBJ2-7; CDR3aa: ASSAGTGPTYEQY
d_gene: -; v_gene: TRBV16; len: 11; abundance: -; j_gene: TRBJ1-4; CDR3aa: ASSQSAYEKLF
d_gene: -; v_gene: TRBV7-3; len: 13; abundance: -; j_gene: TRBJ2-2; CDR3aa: ASSPDRDPNKELF
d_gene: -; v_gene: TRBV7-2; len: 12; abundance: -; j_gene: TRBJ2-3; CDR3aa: ASSRGGSTDTQY
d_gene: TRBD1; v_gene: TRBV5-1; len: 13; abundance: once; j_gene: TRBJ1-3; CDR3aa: ASSPTTGPGNTIY
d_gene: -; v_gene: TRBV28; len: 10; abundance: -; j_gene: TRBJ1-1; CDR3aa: ASTSFVGEAF
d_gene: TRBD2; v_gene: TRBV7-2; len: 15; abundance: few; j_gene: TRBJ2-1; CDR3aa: ASSSRTSGSRNNEQF
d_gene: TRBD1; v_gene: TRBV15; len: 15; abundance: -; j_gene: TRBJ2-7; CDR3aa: ATSRQPPDRSEYEQY
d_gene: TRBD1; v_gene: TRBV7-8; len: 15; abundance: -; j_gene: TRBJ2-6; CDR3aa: ASSPAGTGAGANVLT
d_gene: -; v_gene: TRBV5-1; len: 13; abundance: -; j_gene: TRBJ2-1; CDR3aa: ASSLGGAEYNEQF
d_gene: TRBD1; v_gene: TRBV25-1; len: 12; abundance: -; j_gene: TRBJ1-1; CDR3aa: ASKGQGLNTEAF
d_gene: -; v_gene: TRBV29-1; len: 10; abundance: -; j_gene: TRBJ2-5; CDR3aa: SVFPRGETQY
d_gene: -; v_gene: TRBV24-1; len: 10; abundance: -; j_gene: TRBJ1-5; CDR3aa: ATSALGQPQH
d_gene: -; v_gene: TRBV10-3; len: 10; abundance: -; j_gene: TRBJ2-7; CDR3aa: AISERGYEQY
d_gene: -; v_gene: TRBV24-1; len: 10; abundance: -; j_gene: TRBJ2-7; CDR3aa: ATSSAGREQY
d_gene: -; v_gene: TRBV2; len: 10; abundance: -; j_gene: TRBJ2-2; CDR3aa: ASKGNTGELF
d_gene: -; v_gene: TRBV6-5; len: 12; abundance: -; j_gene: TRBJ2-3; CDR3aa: ASRGLSSTDTQY
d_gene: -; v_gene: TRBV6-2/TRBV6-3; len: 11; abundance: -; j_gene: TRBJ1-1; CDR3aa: ASSPMGGTEAF
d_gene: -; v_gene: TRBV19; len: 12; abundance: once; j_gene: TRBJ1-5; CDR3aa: ASSIPGSNQPQH
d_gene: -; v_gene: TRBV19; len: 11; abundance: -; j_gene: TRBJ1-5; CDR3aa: ASSPTGNQPQH
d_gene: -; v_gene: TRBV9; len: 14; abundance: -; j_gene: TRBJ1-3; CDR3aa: ASSAGPSRSGNTIY
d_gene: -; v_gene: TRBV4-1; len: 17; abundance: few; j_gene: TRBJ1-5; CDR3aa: ASSQDPPGGMVGNQPQH
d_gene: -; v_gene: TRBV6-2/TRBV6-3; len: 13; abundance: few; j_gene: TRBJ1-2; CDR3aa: ASSYPTPGIYGYT
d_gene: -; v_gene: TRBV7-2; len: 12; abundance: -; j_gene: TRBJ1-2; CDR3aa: ASSFVPSNYGYT
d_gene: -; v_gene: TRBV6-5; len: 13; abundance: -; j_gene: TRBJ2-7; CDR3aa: ASSYSRGVEFEQY
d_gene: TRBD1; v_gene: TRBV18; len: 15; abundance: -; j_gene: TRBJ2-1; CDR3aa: ASSPPIDRGRYNEQF
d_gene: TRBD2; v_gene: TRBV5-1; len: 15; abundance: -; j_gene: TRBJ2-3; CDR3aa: ASSPRTSGFSTDTQY
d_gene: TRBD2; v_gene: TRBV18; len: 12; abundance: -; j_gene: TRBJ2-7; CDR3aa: ASSTGTSSYEQY
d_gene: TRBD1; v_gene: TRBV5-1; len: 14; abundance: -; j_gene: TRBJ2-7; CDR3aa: ASSPSWTGLSYEQY
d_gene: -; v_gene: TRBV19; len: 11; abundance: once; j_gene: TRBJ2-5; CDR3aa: ASSTGVRETQY
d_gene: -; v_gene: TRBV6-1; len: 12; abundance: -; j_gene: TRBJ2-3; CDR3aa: ASSEEVRSDTQY
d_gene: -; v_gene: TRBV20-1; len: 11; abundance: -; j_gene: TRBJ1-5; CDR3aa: SASGSYNQPQH
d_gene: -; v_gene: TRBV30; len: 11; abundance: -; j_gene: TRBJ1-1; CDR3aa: AWSPTANTEAF
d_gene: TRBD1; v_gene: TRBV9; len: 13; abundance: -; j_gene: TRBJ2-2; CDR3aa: ASSVSTGAPGELF
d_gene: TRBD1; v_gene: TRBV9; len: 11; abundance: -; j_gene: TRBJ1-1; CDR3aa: ASSVGQGEIAF
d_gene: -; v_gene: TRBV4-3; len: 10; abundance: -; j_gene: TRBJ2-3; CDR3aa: ASSHLGDTQY
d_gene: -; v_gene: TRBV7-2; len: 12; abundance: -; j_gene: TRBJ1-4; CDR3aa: ASSFGLINEKLF
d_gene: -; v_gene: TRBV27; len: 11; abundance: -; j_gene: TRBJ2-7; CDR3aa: ASSLVRGYEQY
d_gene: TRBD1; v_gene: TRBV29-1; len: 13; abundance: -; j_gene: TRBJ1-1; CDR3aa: SVVVPGQGNTEAF
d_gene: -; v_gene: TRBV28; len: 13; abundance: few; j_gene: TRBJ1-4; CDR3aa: ASSLLRVGREKLF
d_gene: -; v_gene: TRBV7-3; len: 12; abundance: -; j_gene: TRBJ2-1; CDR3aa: ASSSRGAAAEQF
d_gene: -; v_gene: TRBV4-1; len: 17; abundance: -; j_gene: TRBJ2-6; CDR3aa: ASSQDTWPLGSGANVLT
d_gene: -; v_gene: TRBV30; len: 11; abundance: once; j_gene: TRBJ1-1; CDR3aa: AWIVLGGTEAF